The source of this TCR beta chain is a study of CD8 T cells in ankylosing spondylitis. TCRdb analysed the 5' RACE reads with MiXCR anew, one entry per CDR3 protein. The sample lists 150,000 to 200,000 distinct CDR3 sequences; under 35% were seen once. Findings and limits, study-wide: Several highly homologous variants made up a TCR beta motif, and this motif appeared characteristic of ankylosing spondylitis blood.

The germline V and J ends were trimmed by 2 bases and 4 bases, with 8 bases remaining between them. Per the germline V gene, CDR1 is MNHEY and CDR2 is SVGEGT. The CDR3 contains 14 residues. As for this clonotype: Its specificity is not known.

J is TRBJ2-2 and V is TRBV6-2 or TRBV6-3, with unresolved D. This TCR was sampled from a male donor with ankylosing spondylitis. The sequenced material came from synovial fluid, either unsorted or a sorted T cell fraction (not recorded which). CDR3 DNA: TGTGCCAGCAGTTACCCGACCGGCACCGGGGAGCTGTTTTTT. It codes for CASSYPTGTGELFF.